Below are 27 T cell receptor beta chains sequenced from a single sample in a study of blood T cell repertoires in COVID-19. The repertoire was sequenced with immunoSEQ multiplex PCR; TCRdb's copy has only in-frame clones and lacks some. Of approximately 270,000 clones in the sample, around 90% were seen once. Source material: peripheral blood. Source of these receptors: a man aged 80 or over with acute or convalescent COVID-19.

The chain links TRBV5-6 to TRBJ2-2; a possible D gene is TRBD1 (5 bases). The V gene's germline CDR1 is SGHDT and CDR2 YYEEEE. This CDR3 has 15 amino acids. The V gene lost 0 bases and the J gene lost 3 bases, with 9 bases spanning the gap. The CDR3 nucleotides read TGTGCCAGCAGCTTGGTAAGGGGCTACACCGGGGAGCTGTTTTTT. Its protein product is CASSLVRGYTGELFF.

This clone has only one observation. V and J are TRBV2 and TRBJ2-3, with 8 bases that match TRBD1. V lost 3 bases to trimming and J lost 2 bases; unmatched junction nucleotides: 4. The CDR3 extends over 15 amino acids. From germline, CDR1 is SNHLY and CDR2 FYNNEI. CDR3 bases: TGTGCCAGCAGTGACGACAGGGGATACACAGATACGCAGTATTTT. This sequence encodes CASSDDRGYTDTQYF.

The chain uses TRBV18 and TRBJ2-1; 7 positions match TRBD1. The CDR3 spans 15 residues. The V gene's germline CDR1 is KGHSH and CDR2 LQKENI. V shed 6 bases and J 6 bases; nucleotides not matched to a gene: 11. The DNA for the CDR3 is TGTGCCAGCTCCCCCCGACAGGGTCCTACCAATGAGCAGTTCTTC. Translated, it gives CASSPRQGPTNEQFF.

This clone was detected a few times. V gene TRBV5-1 combines with J gene TRBJ1-6, with 8 bases aligning to TRBD1. This CDR3 has 15 amino acids. Germline trimming cut 6 bases from V and 8 bases from J; bases unmatched to any gene: 10. Germline loops: CDR1 SGHRS, CDR2 YFSETQ. The CDR3 nucleotides are TGCGCCAGCACCTCAGGACAGGGAATGGATTCACCCCTCCACTTT. Its protein product is CASTSGQGMDSPLHF.

The rearrangement links TRBV3-1 (or the pseudogene TRBV3-2) to TRBJ2-7; TRBD2 matches 11 bases. Losses at the gene ends were 0 bases for V and 3 bases for J; bases not matched to a gene: 4. CDR3 length equals 16 residues. Germline values: CDR1 LGHDT, CDR2 YNNKEL (reference sequence). The CDR3 spells CASSQDGTSGHYEQYF. The CDR3 bases are TGTGCCAGCAGCCAAGACGGGACTAGCGGTCACTACGAGCAGTACTTC.

A word on this clone: Other DNA sequences in the sample encode the same CDR3. The chain carries TRBV5-4 and TRBJ1-1, with D unclear. CDR1 SGHNT and CDR2 YYREEE come from the germline V gene (reference sequence). Trimming cost V 0 bases and J 1 base, with 4 bases left between them. The CDR3 is 13 residues long. The CDR3 loop reads CASSLAGNTEAFF. As DNA, the CDR3 is TGTGCCAGCAGCTTGGCCGGGAACACTGAAGCTTTCTTT.

The chain uses TRBV2 and TRBJ2-7; possibly TRBD1 for D (5 bases). The length of the CDR3 is 14 residues. Between the trimmed V and J ends, which lost 7 bases and 1 base, there was a span of 14 bases. CDR1 and CDR2 from the germline V gene are SNHLY and FYNNEI. The CDR3 here is CASNFRAQSYEQYF. In DNA, the CDR3 is TGTGCCAGCAACTTCAGGGCACAATCCTACGAGCAGTACTTC.

The rearrangement links TRBV12-3 or TRBV12-4 to TRBJ2-5, with D possibly being TRBD2 (5 bases). This CDR3 has 12 residues. The germline V and J ends were trimmed by 5 bases and 5 bases, with 9 bases remaining between them. CDR3 DNA sequence: TGTGCCAGCAGTCCCGCGGGTGAGACCCAGTACTTC. It specifies CASSPAGETQYF.

V gene TRBV14 combines with J gene TRBJ2-1; D possibly corresponds to TRBD1 (6 bases). This CDR3 is built from 14 residues. The V end was cut by 4 bases, the J end by 6 bases, with 13 bases between. Germline CDR1 and CDR2: SGHDN and FVKESK. In DNA form, the CDR3 reads TGTGCCAGCAGCCCGATAGACAGGCGCAATGAGCAGTTCTTC. This codes for CASSPIDRRNEQFF.

The chain links TRBV19 to TRBJ2-1; TRBD1 is a possible D gene (7 bases). V was trimmed by 0 bases and J by 7 bases, leaving 16 bases between them. This CDR3 has 16 residues. CDR1 is LNHDA, CDR2 SQIVND, per germline (reference sequence). As DNA, the CDR3 is TGTGCCAGTAGTATAGATCCAGAGACAGGGAGGAATGAGCAGTTCTTC. Its protein product is CASSIDPETGRNEQFF.

This chain uses TRBV12-3 or TRBV12-4 with TRBJ1-5; D ambiguous. V was pared by 4 bases and J by 3 bases, with 7 bases between. The CDR3 has 13 amino acids. The CDR3 region is CASSSHINQPQHF. The CDR3 DNA follows: TGTGCCAGCAGTTCCCACATCAATCAGCCCCAGCATTTT.

The chain employs TRBV23-1 and TRBJ1-2, with 12 bases that match TRBD1. TRBV23-1 belongs to the ORF category, with a function that is uncertain. With V trimmed by 5 bases and J by 8 bases, 9 bases remained unmatched. The CDR3 spans 15 residues. The CDR3 loop is CASSFLGQGASGYTF. CDR3 DNA: TGCGCCAGCAGTTTTTTGGGACAGGGGGCGTCCGGCTACACCTTC.

The chain recombines TRBV3-1 (or the pseudogene TRBV3-2) with TRBJ1-5; 7 bases are a match to TRBD1. V was clipped by 4 bases and J by 4 bases; unmatched bases: 4. Germline V gene lookup returns CDR1 LGHDT and CDR2 YNNKEL (reference sequence). This CDR3 contains 14 residues. The CDR3 region has the DNA TGTGCCAGCAGCCCGGACAGGATAAATCAGCCCCAGCATTTT. Amino acids: CASSPDRINQPQHF.

The J gene is TRBJ2-7, the V gene TRBV4-1; the D gene is possibly TRBD2 (6 bases). Germline CDR1 is MGHRA and CDR2 is YSYEKL. V was pared by 3 bases and J by 3 bases, with 24 bases between. The CDR3 consists of 18 residues. CDR3 nucleotide sequence: TGCGCCAGCAGCCAGGGATGGGGGGACGCCCCCCGGGGCTACGAGCAGTACTTC. Translating it yields CASSQGWGDAPRGYEQYF.

This rearrangement joins TRBV18 to TRBJ1-4; D is uncertain. Trimming removed 4 bases from V and 7 bases from J, with 13 bases in between. The germline V gene has CDR1 KGHSH and CDR2 LQKENI. The CDR3 sequence is 14 residues long. The CDR3 loop is CASSRQEGGEKLFF. The CDR3 nucleotides read TGTGCCAGCTCACGGCAGGAAGGAGGTGAAAAACTGTTTTTT.

V usage is TRBV14 and J usage is TRBJ1-5; tentatively, D is TRBD1 (6 bases). There are 14 residues in the CDR3. CDR1 is SGHDN, CDR2 FVKESK, per germline. With 8 bases removed from V and 6 bases from J, the gap between germline ends came to 17 bases. The DNA for the CDR3 is TGTGCCAGCTCGTGGGGGGGCTCGGGTCAGCCCCAGCATTTT. This gives the protein CASSWGGSGQPQHF.

V usage is TRBV27 and J usage is TRBJ1-5, with 10 bases that match TRBD1. Germline CDR1 reads MNHEY; CDR2 reads SMNVEV (reference sequence). V shed 4 bases and J 5 bases; nucleotides not matched to a gene: 5. This CDR3 region has 15 residues. DNA of the CDR3: TGTGCCAGCAGTTCTAGACAGGGGGCTTATCAGCCCCAGCATTTT. Amino acids: CASSSRQGAYQPQHF.

This clone showed up just a few times. The chain combines TRBV9 with TRBJ1-2; D not resolved. Germline CDR1 and CDR2: SGDLS and YYNGEE. The CDR3 extends over 15 amino acids. V lost 4 bases to trimming and J lost 1 base, with 14 bases between them. The CDR3, as DNA: TGTGCCAGCAGCTCTAATTCAGGAGGTAACTATGGCTACACCTTC. Protein sequence: CASSSNSGGNYGYTF.

This clone came up once. The chain uses TRBV12-5 and TRBJ1-2; TRBD1 might be the D (6 bases). V was cut by 7 bases and J by 7 bases, with 13 bases left in between. CDR1 LGHNT and CDR2 FRNRAP come from the germline V gene. The CDR3 covers 12 residues. CDR3 coding DNA: TGTGCTAGTGCCTTTACAGGGTCTGGCTACACCTTC. Translated: CASAFTGSGYTF.

The chain carries TRBV18 and TRBJ2-7; possibly TRBD2 for D (5 bases). Trimming removed 3 bases from V and 3 bases from J, with 9 bases in between. CDR3 size: 13 residues. CDR1 and CDR2 (germline): KGHSH, LQKENI. The CDR3 region is CASSPIGLYEQYF. The CDR3 nucleotides are TGTGCCAGCTCACCCATAGGACTCTACGAGCAGTACTTC.

The rearrangement joins TRBV7-2 to TRBJ2-1; D is undetermined. Looked up from germline, CDR1 is SGHTA and CDR2 is FQGNSA. CDR3 length equals 13 residues. Trimming removed 5 bases from V and 6 bases from J, with 11 bases in between. CDR3 DNA: TGTGCCAGCAGCCCGCCGGGTCGCAATGAGCAGTTCTTC. This encodes CASSPPGRNEQFF.

The chain combines TRBV4-3 with TRBJ2-1; weak D call: TRBD2 (5 bases). V shed 4 bases and J shed 0 bases, with 13 bases lying between them. This CDR3 spans 16 amino acids. In germline, CDR1 is LGHNA, CDR2 YSLEER. CDR3 bases: TGCGCCAGCAGCCCCCAAGGAGGTAGCTCCTACAATGAGCAGTTCTTC. This sequence encodes CASSPQGGSSYNEQFF.

This clone has only one observation. The V gene is TRBV5-1, the J gene TRBJ1-2; 8 bases fit TRBD1. The CDR3 is 13 residues long. The junction had 3 bases not matched to a gene; V was cut back by 0 bases and J by 8 bases. CDR1 and CDR2 from the germline V gene are SGHRS and YFSETQ. The CDR3 bases are TGCGCCAGCAGCTTGGGGACAGGGAAAGGCTACACCTTC. The encoded protein is CASSLGTGKGYTF.

The rearrangement uses TRBV13 and TRBJ1-1; tentatively, D is TRBD1 (6 bases). Germline V gene data show CDR1 as PRHDT and CDR2 as FYEKMQ (reference sequence). The CDR3 consists of 18 residues. The ends were cut back, 1 base at V and 0 bases at J, with 18 bases in the middle. CDR3 amino acids: CASSLVWGGFTLNTEAFF. Written as DNA, the CDR3 is TGTGCCAGCAGCTTAGTATGGGGGGGCTTTACCTTGAACACTGAAGCTTTCTTT.

CDR3 residues: CASSRQGADTQYF. For the CDR3, the DNA is TGTGCCAGCAGCCGACAGGGTGCAGATACGCAGTATTTT. J is TRBJ2-3 and V is TRBV6-5, with TRBD1 matching 7 bases. After removal of 6 bases from V and 4 bases from J, the junction contained 4 bases not matched to a gene. There are 13 residues in the CDR3. Germline V gives CDR1 MNHEY, CDR2 SVGAGI.

J is TRBJ2-7 and V is TRBV28, with a tentative D call TRBD1 (5 bases). The V gene lost 5 bases and the J gene lost 9 bases, with 14 bases spanning the gap. From germline, CDR1 is MDHEN and CDR2 SYDVKM. CDR3 size: 12 residues. The CDR3 region has the DNA TGTGCCAGCAGTATAGACAGAACGGGGCAGTACTTC. Encoded protein: CASSIDRTGQYF.

This chain connects TRBV21-1 to TRBJ1-5; the table's D call, TRBD1, was not checked against the DNA. TRBV21-1 is flagged as a pseudogene. CDR3 length: 15 residues. The CDR3 region has the DNA TGTGCCAGCAGCGCGAGACAGGGTGGCAATCAGCCCCAGCATTTT. This translates into CASSARQGGNQPQHF.